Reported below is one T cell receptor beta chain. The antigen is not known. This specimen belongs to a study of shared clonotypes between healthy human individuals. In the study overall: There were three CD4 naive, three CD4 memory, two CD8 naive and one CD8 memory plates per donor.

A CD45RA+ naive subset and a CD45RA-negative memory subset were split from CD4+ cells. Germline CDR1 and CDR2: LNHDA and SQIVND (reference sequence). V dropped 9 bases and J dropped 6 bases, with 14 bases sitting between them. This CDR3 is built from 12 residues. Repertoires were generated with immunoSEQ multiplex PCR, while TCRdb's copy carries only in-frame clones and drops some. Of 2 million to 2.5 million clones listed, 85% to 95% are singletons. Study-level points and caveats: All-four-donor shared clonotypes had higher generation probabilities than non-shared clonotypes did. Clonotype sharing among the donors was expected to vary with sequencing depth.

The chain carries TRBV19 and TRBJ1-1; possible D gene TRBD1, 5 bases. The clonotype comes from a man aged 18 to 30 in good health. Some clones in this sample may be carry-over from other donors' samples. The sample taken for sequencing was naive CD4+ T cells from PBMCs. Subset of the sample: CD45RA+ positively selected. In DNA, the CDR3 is TGTGCCAGCGCCGAGAGGGGTTCTGAAGCTTTCTTT. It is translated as CASAERGSEAFF.